This T cell receptor (beta chain) was obtained from a study of OX40 agonist ivuxolimab in advanced cancers. Study background: Melanoma, hepatocellular carcinoma, head and neck or renal cell cancer occurred in dose-escalation patients.

Patients with a history of autoimmune disease or on systemic immunosuppression were excluded. The sampling schedule covered blood at baseline, cycle 4 day 1, and cycle 7 day 1. The V end lost 5 bases, the J end lost 2 bases, and 16 bases lay between the germline ends. CDR3 length equals 15 residues. The germline gives CDR1 SGHAT, CDR2 FQNNGV. TCRdb keeps only in-frame clones here, not all; method: immunoSEQ multiplex PCR. The sample holds approximately 15,000 clones, 70% seen once. The source of this sequence is an adult with an advanced solid tumor such as melanoma, head and neck, liver or kidney cancer. This chain joins TRBV11-2 and TRBJ2-7, with a weak D call TRBD2 (5 bases). Sequencing used CD4+ or CD8+ T cells sorted from blood, obtained in a trial of the OX40 agonist ivuxolimab. The CDR3 bases are TGTGCCAGCAGCCCCCCCGGACTTTCAACCTACGAGCAGTACTTC. It is translated as CASSPPGLSTYEQYF.